Sequencing of this T cell receptor beta chain was carried out in a study of shared clonotypes between healthy human individuals (dated by TCRdb to between 2020 and 2021). Notes on the research overall: The cohort included three men and a couple of women between 18 and 49 years of age. For each donor, CD4 naive and CD4 memory were each run on three plates, CD8 naive on two plates, and CD8 memory on one plate. To estimate repertoire size and how much clonotypes are shared between individuals, the study performed deep sequencing of blood TCR repertoires from a handful of healthy adults. Libraries were prepared and TCR repertoires were sequenced by different laboratories using diverse techniques, in order to increase sequencing depth and limit assay-specific biases. Leukapheresis yielded between about 0.85 and 9 billion PBMCs per donor.

TCR CDR3 regions were amplified from genomic DNA by multiplex PCR using the deep immunoSEQ assay. Extracted genomic DNA from each cell subset was spread evenly across all wells of several immunoSEQ 96-well plates, with each plate serving as a replicate. For sorted subsets, each replicate PCR was loaded with 150 to 250 ng genomic DNA, equivalent to 25,000 to 30,000 T cell genomes. Purified libraries were quantified with a Qubit 3.0 fluorometer, sized on a Bioanalyzer 2100, and re-quantified with the KAPA Library Quantification kit. Each immunoSEQ 96-well plate was sequenced on its own single-read 150-cycle Illumina NextSeq 550 flow cell. Concerning the study's data processing: The immunoSEQ output contained only junctional sequences without quality scores, so filtering could not match that applied to full-length reads. To assign V/J genes and CDR3, sequences were annotated against IMGT germline references using PyIR, a Python wrapper for IgBLAST v1.9. Reads were filtered out if the reads had weak V/J assignments (E-value above 1e-6), no CDR3, stop codons, out-of-frame junctions, or ambiguous translated residues. V3J clonotypes were defined as sequences sharing the same inferred V gene, J gene, and CDR3 amino acid sequence. Percentage overlap between repertoires was computed as shared unique clonotypes divided by the size of the smaller repertoire. RTK rarefaction, the Chao1 estimator, and Recon v2.1 estimates of unobserved clonotypes were used to assess repertoire richness. OLGA was used to compute generation probabilities for all TCRbeta clonotypes that the gDNA method yielded from a few donors. Entries here come from immuneACCESS through TCRdb and include only in-frame sequences with V and J called. Some clones fail to appear in such tables; in the studies checked, an unresolved V gene covers under half of the shortfall, and the cause of the remainder is unknown. The V and J calls and clone size come from that table; D and trimming were worked out from the DNA. The table for this sample lists 550,000 to 800,000 clones; roughly 70% of them were counted only once. The ten largest clones capture under 2% of the sample.

The donors were healthy, HIV-negative adults who had no recently reported acute infections or vaccinations. Every donor was a Caucasian adult residing in Nashville, Tennessee, USA. CD4+ T cells were enriched by magnetic negative selection, after which naive cells were positively selected on CD45RA and the negative fraction was taken as the memory subset. Blood was collected by leukapheresis, and PBMCs were isolated by Ficoll-Histopaque density gradient centrifugation and then cryopreserved in liquid nitrogen vapor phase. Purity and quantity of every magnetically sorted T cell population were checked by analytical flow cytometry. Genomic DNA was isolated from every sorted fraction and measured by UV absorbance on a Nanodrop 2000c. Study-wide findings and limitations: Clonotypes shared by all four sorted-subset donors showed higher generation probabilities than non-shared clonotypes. Sampling was restricted to blood, and TCR repertoires in tissues likely differ from the TCR repertoires found in blood. Because the study included only a small number of donors, the genetic and exposure-history diversity represented was limited. Naive subsets generally had larger estimated clonotype richness than memory subsets did. Sharing across several donors was observed for approximately 4.6% of naive CD4, 3% to 3.5% of naive CD8, roughly 2.3% of memory CD4, and around 0.4% of memory CD8 clonotypes. Rarefaction of sorted-subset datasets indicated incomplete sequencing despite the large sequencing depth. Based on pairwise subsampling, the degree of clonotype sharing among donors was expected to be affected by sequencing depth.

As to this clone: Its antigen is not yet known. Base qualities were left out, and no much larger clone turns up one base away.

V is cut back by 5 bases and J by 1 base, with 6 bases in the junction unmatched. The germline V gene provides CDR1 MGHDK and CDR2 SYGVNS. Reading from cysteine to phenylalanine, the CDR3 counts 16 amino acids. Just the 48-base CDR3 DNA is kept, in frame starting at base 1. Rearrangement joined TRBV25-1 to TRBJ2-2, with 8 central nucleotides matching TRBD2. The sequencing input was memory CD4+ T cells sorted from blood. The label giving this sample's cell subset or site can be read as: CD45RA-negative fraction. This sequence originates from a woman under 40 in good health. The DNA sequence is as follows: TGTGCCAGCAGTCCAACTAGCGGTTTGAACACCGGGGAGCTGTTTTTT. This codes for CASSPTSGLNTGELFF.